This T cell receptor (beta chain) was identified during a study of blood T cell repertoires in COVID-19. Study details: Samples of COVID-19 (acute and convalescent) were obtained from the United States, Italy and Spain.

The protocol was immunoSEQ multiplex PCR, while the TCRdb copy is restricted to in-frame clones and leaves out a portion. The data show 25,000 to 35,000 clones, about 89% seen once. Germline V gene sequence: CDR1 MDHEN, CDR2 SYDVKM. The CDR3 is 16 amino acids. The germline V and J ends were trimmed by 5 bases and 0 bases, with 14 bases remaining between them. This clone was counted a single time. The chain carries TRBV28 and TRBJ1-3; the D gene is possibly TRBD1 (5 bases). This TCR derives from a human donor in a cohort sampled during active COVID-19. Sequencing used peripheral blood. The CDR3 is CASSKGHKISGNTIYF. In nucleotides, the CDR3 is TGTGCCAGCAGTAAAGGACACAAAATCTCTGGAAACACCATATATTTT.